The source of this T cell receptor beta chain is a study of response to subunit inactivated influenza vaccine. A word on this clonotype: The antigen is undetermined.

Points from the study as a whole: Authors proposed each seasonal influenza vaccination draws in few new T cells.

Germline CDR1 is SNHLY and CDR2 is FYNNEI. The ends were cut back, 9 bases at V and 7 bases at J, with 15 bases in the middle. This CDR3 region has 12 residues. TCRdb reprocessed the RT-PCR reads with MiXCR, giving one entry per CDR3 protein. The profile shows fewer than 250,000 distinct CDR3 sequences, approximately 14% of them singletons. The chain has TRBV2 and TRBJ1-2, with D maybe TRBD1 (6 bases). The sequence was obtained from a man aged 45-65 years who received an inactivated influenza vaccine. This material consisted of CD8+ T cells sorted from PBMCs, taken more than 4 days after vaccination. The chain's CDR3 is CARQGAGPGYTF. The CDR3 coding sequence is TGTGCCAGACAGGGAGCAGGTCCTGGCTACACCTTC.